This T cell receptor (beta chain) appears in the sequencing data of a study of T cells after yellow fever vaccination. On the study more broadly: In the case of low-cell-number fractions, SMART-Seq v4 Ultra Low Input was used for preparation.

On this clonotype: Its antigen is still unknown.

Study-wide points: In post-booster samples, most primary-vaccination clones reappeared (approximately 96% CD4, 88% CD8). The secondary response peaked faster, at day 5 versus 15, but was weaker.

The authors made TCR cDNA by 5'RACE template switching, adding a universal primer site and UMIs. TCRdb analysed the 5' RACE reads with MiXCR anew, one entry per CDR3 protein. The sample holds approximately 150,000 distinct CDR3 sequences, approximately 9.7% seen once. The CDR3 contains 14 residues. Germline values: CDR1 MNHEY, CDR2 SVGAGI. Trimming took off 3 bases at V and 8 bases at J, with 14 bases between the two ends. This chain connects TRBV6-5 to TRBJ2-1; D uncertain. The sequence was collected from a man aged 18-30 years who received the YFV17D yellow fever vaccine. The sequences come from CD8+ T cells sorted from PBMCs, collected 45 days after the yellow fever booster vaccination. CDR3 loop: CASSYVTTRHEQFF. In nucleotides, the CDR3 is TGTGCCAGCAGTTATGTGACAACGCGGCATGAGCAGTTCTTC.